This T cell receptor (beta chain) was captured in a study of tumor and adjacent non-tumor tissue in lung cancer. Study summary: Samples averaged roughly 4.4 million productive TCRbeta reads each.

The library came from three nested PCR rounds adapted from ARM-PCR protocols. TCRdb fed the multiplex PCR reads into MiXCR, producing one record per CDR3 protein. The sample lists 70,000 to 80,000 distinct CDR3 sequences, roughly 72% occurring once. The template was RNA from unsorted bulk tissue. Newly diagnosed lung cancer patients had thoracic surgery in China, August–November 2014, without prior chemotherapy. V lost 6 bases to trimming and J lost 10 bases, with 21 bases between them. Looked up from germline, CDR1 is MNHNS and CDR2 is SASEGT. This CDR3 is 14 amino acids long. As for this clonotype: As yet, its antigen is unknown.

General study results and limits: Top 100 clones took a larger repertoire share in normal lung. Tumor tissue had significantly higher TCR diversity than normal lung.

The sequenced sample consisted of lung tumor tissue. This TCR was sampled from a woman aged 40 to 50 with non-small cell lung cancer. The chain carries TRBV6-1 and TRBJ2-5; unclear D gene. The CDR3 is CASRRGPQQDIQYF. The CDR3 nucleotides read TGTGCCAGCAGGCGAGGACCGCAACAAGATATCCAGTACTTC.